One T cell receptor beta chain is described in this entry. This clone was observed a handful of times. Its cognate antigen has yet to be identified. Base qualities are not provided; no much larger clone lies one nucleotide away. In total, about 650 healthy bone marrow donors made up the cohort. At the time of sampling, all cohort members were nominally healthy, though unrecorded immune exposures were likely present. The donor tested CMV seronegative, placing the donor among the approximately 400 seronegative members of the cohort. Each donor provided a peripheral blood sample, and peripheral blood mononuclear cells were used for TCR beta sequencing. Genomic DNA was extracted from the blood cell samples with the Qiagen DNeasy Blood Extraction Kit. The library was produced with the immunoSEQ multiplex PCR assay. The multiplex PCR relied on a mix of 60 forward primers for TCR Vbeta segments and 13 reverse primers for TCR Jbeta segments. A multiplex PCR assay on genomic DNA amplified the CDR3 region of rearranged TCR beta genes. On the Illumina HiSeq System, the amplified TCR beta libraries were sequenced as 87-base-pair reads. From the authors' description of their analysis: A later analysis counted tens of millions of unique TCR beta chains across the 500 to 850 repertoires, and 10 million to 11 million of these chains were shared by at least two donors. A nearest-neighbor algorithm error-corrected the raw reads and collapsed the reads into unique sequences, merging closely related sequences to remove PCR and sequencing errors. Alignment of CDR3 sequences to IMGT reference sequences was used to assign V, D and J gene segments. For a sequence to be retained, a match of at least six nucleotides to both a V gene segment and a J gene segment was required. A rearrangement was called productive if the CDR3 had no stop codons and remained in frame with V and J, and every other rearrangement was called non-productive. Following IMGT convention, CDR3 was defined as the stretch from the second conserved V-encoded cysteine up to the conserved J-encoded phenylalanine. Sequences without an unambiguous match to a single V gene segment were excluded from the earlier analysis of approximately 560 of the donors. In an earlier analysis of about 590 of the donors, a V segment was called functional when productive rearrangements were above 56.7%, and segregating when the standard deviation between donors exceeded 5%. A statistical classification framework was built to diagnose cytomegalovirus status from the catalog of TCR beta chain sequences. In a later analysis, TCR nucleotide sequences were compared against IMGT/GENE-DB human TR gene sequences so that V and J genes could be assigned. The TCRdist pipeline was used in a later analysis to assign CDR3 sequences and most-parsimonious VDJ recombination scenarios. In a later analysis, every TCR beta chain was defined by the combination of its CDR3 amino acid sequence and its V-gene family, and reads without a unique V-gene family were dropped. To address suspected cross-contamination and a sequencing artifact, a later analysis removed approximately 600 highly shared, low-generation-probability nucleotide sequences. In a later analysis, a clonal expansion index for each public chain was calculated from normalized within-repertoire ranks of inferred template counts. In a later analysis, generation probabilities were computed using a VDJ recombination model fitted to out-of-frame rearrangements, and the results were checked against IGoR. In a later analysis, TCR-TCR, TCR-HLA and TCR-CMV co-occurrence was scored with hypergeometric tests, and a repertoire-size bias correction was applied to TCR pairs. False discovery rates were estimated in a later analysis by permuting HLA or CMV assignments 20 times. A later analysis grouped co-occurring TCRs with DBSCAN, adding TCRdist sequence similarity when clustering within HLA-allele-positive subsets. For co-occurrence clustering, repertoires with fewer than 30,000 or more than 120,000 public chains were excluded, along with 4 to 6 repertoires with anomalous nucleotide sharing. As stored in TCRdb, this immuneACCESS dataset retains in-frame rearrangements with V and J assigned. A fraction of the clones does not appear; measured against another copy, unresolved V genes explain less than half of the discrepancy, and the remainder lacks a known reason. V and J calls and clone size come straight from that table; D and trimming were deduced from the DNA. Here the sample has some 96,000 clones; approximately 64% occur a single time. Of the sample, approximately 3% falls within the top ten clones.

The entry originates in a study of cytomegalovirus exposure and HLA in healthy donors (dated by TCRdb to 2015 to 2018). With respect to the entire study: An earlier analysis of more than 550 of the donors reported 276 Gb of sequence data and around 120 million unique TCR beta sequences obtained from about 170 million T cells. About 300 gigabases of sequencing data and approximately 85 million unique TCR sequences were included in an early release covering about 700 HLA-typed donors. The aim of the study was to test whether cataloging public T cell receptors could identify signatures of past pathogen exposure. The genetic ancestry cluster associated with self-reported Caucasian donors included 65% to 90% of the roughly 360 genotyped donors. Typing coverage varied by locus: roughly 629-630 donors for A, B, C, DRB1 and DQB1; 500 to 550 for DQA1; 600 to 610 for DPA1; roughly 450 for DPB1. Because of strong linkage in the cohort, 5 or 6 DR-DQ haplotypes were treated as single units for association and clustering. Among around 400 genotyped donors of the cohort, an average of roughly 230,000 unique TCR beta nucleotide sequences was sequenced per donor, of which about 19% were non-productive. All discovery cohort repertoires had been generated using a single sequencing platform. Genome-wide SNP genotypes for about three fifths of the roughly 700 donors were used in a later genetic analysis, which treated that subset as a discovery cohort. Donor age, sex, ethnicity and CMV serostatus were collected together with the repertoire data. Using immunosequencing, the study profiled T cell repertoires from 500 to 800 subjects and related those repertoires to cytomegalovirus serostatus. Rather than using new phenotypic data, the later analysis identified candidate immune exposures from TCR beta sequences and from how often those sequences occurred across donors. The study combined high-throughput TCR immunosequencing, statistical association of individual TCRs with disease status, and machine learning to predict cytomegalovirus infection status. A separate validation cohort of 90 to 150 different subjects was used in addition to the approximately 700-subject first cohort. Class I and class II HLA loci were covered by the typing at four-digit resolution. In a later analysis, previously published TCR beta repertoires from 500 to 750 donors were re-analyzed and high-resolution HLA genotyping was added so that TCR occurrence patterns could be studied. To decide whether each TCR beta V gene segment behaved as functional or pseudogenic, an earlier analysis of some 540 of the donors relied on high-throughput TCR beta sequencing.

Findings and caveats that apply to the study as a whole: Because the 87-base-pair reads could not distinguish some IMGT-functional V segments, including TRBV6-2 and TRBV6-3, those segments were excluded. Most CMV-associated TCR beta chains appeared to be HLA-restricted in a later analysis, and the HLA associations seemed to be driven largely by CMV exposure. For the cohort, immune exposure information was limited to CMV serostatus. Compared with equally common non-associated chains, HLA-associated TCR beta chains in a later analysis were more clonally expanded and had lower generation probabilities. Assigning TCR associations to individual alleles was difficult when HLA alleles, especially DR and DQ, strongly co-occurred. Because HLA typing was unavailable for some donors at each locus, only the typed subset was used in association tests. At a false discovery rate of 0.05, a later analysis linked approximately 18,000 TCR beta sequences to specific HLA alleles. In vitro tests confirmed that a few of the cytomegalovirus-associated TCR beta chains recognize cytomegalovirus antigens. While some public TCRs were present in many individuals, most TCR sequences turned up only very rarely across donors. According to a later analysis, parvovirus B19, influenza, CMV and Epstein-Barr virus appeared linked to several top co-occurrence clusters. In both the original and validation cohorts, the classifier was reported to diagnose cytomegalovirus status with high specificity and sensitivity. A further reported finding was that TCR beta sequences accurately predicted the HLA-A and HLA-B alleles for most subjects in the first cohort. The sequencing pipeline was judged likely to have produced a cluster of highly shared sequence variants as a technical artifact. The authors suggested that the approach could potentially be extended to other disease states and immunological phenotypes. Correlated functional status among segregating V segments might reflect linkage disequilibrium, but an unknown experimental factor could not be ruled out. Roughly uniform sequencing depth across donors was assumed in presence/absence analyses, although this assumption may not hold. An earlier analysis of roughly 570 of the donors showed that most TCR beta V segments appeared in productive rearrangements either about 87% or about 30% of the time, which broadly matched IMGT annotations. According to a later genetic analysis, donors in an Asian-associated ancestry cluster had fewer N-insertions in productive TCRs than the approximately 650-donor mean. In a later genetic analysis, a missense DCLRE1C variant was associated with V-gene and J-gene trimming of TCR beta chains, and the association was replicated in an independent cohort. A later analysis found that TCR association rates varied across HLA loci, with DRB1 alleles showing the most associated TCRs and HLA-C alleles the fewest. Approximately 18 rarely observed V segments, including chromosome 9 orphons, were excluded from the earlier analysis of several hundred of the donors because counts were too low. In the study, approximately 150 TCR beta chains were listed as associated with cytomegalovirus. Only TCR beta chains were sequenced in this cohort, and the absence of alpha or paired-chain data limited detectable features.

From a lookup of the germline V gene, CDR1 and CDR2 are SGHRS and YFSETQ. Taken from cysteine to phenylalanine, the CDR3 has 13 residues. Kept here is only the CDR3 DNA, which spans 39 bases and is read in frame from base 1. V drops 2 bases and J drops 7 bases, leaving 10 bases in between. The sequenced sample was PBMCs. Rearrangement joined TRBV5-1 to TRBJ2-1; too little of a D gene remains to name it. This TCR came from a man between 60 and 75 years old in good health and CMV-seronegative. CDR3 protein: CASSFPGFNEQFF. In nucleotides, the sequence is TGCGCCAGCAGCTTCCCAGGATTTAATGAGCAGTTCTTC. Joined to the reference TRBV5-1 and TRBJ2-1 proteins, this CDR3 gives the full variable domain: KAGVTQTPRYLIKTRGQQVTLSCSPISGHRSVSWYQQTPGQGLQFLFEYFSETQRNKGNFPGRFSGRQFSNSRSEMNVSTLELGDSALYLCASSFPGFNEQFFGPGTRLTVL.